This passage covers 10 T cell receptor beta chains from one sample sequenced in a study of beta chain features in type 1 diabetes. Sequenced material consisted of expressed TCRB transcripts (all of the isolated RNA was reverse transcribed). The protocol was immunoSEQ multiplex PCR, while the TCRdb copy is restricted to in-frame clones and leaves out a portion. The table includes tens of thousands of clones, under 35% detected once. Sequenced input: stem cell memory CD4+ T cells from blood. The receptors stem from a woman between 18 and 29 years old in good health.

CDR3 DNA sequence: TGTGCCAGCAGTGGGGAGGCAGGAGCCCGTGGGAATTCACCCCTCCACTTT. Amino acid sequence: CASSGEAGARGNSPLHF. The chain links TRBV27 to TRBJ1-6; D unresolved. Germline CDR1 MNHEY, CDR2 SMNVEV (reference sequence). The CDR3 covers 17 residues. V lost 5 bases, J lost 7 bases, and 21 bases lay in between.

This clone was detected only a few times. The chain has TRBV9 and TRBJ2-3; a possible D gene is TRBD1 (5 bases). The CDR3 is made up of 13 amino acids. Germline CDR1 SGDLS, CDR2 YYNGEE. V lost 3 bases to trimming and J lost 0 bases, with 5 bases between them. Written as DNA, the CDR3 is TGTGCCAGCAGCGAGGGGAGCACAGATACGCAGTATTTT. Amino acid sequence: CASSEGSTDTQYF. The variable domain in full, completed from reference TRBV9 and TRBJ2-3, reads DSGVTQTPKHLITATGQRVTLRCSPRSGDLSVYWYQQSLDQGLQFLIQYYNGEERAKGNILERFSAQQFPDLHSELNLSSLELGDSALYFCASSEGSTDTQYFGPGTRLTVL.

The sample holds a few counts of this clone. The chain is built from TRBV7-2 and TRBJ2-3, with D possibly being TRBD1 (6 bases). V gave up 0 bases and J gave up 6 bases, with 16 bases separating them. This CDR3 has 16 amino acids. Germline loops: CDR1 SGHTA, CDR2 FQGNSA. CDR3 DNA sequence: TGTGCCAGCAGCTTAGCGCGGTCAGGGGAAGGTGATACGCAGTATTTT. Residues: CASSLARSGEGDTQYF.

The CDR3 coding sequence is TGTGCCAGCAGCTCCCGACGTAGCGGGGGGGAGGGTACGCAGTATTTT. It is translated as CASSSRRSGGEGTQYF. V usage is TRBV11-2 and J usage is TRBJ2-3, with 11 bases fitting TRBD2. V shed 4 bases and J 8 bases; nucleotides not matched to a gene: 11. Germline V CDR1 and CDR2: SGHAT, FQNNGV. The CDR3 is 16 residues long.

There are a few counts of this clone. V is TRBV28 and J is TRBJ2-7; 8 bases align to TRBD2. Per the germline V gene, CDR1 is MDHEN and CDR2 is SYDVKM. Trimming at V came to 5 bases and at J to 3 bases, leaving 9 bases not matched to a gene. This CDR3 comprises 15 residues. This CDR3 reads CASSPPGGAYYEQYF. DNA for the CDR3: TGTGCCAGCAGTCCTCCCGGGGGGGCTTACTACGAGCAGTACTTC.

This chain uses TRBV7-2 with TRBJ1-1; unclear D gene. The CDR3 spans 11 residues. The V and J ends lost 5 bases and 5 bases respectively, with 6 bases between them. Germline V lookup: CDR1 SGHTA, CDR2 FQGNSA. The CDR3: CASSPLTEAFF. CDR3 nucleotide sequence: TGTGCCAGCAGCCCTCTGACTGAAGCTTTCTTT.

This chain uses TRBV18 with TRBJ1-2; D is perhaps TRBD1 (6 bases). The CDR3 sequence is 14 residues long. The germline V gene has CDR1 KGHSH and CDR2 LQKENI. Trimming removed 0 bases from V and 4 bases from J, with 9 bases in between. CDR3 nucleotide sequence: TGTGCCAGCTCACCACCTGGGGGCCTCTATGGCTACACCTTC. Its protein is CASSPPGGLYGYTF.

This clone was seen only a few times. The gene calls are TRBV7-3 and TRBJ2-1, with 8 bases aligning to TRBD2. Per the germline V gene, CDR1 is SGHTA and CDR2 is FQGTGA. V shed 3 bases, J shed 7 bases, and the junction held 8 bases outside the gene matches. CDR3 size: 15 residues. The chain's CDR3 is CASSFPRGGRNEQFF. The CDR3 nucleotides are TGTGCCAGCAGCTTTCCGCGCGGGGGGCGGAATGAGCAGTTCTTC.

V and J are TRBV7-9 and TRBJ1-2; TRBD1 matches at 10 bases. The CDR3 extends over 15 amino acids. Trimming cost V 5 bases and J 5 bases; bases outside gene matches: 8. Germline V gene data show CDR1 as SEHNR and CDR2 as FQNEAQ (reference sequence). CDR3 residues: CASSRGTGVWYGYTF. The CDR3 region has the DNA TGTGCCAGCAGCCGCGGGACAGGGGTATGGTATGGCTACACCTTC.

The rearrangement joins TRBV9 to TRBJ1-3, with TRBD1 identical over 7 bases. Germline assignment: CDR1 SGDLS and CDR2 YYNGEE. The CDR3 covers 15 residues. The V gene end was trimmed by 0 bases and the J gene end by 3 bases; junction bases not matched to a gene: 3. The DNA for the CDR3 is TGTGCCAGCAGCGTAGGAGGGGGCATTGGAAACACCATATATTTT. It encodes CASSVGGGIGNTIYF.